This TCR beta chain was sequenced during a study of cytomegalovirus exposure and HLA in healthy donors. Overall study context: Genetic ancestry analysis placed over 75% of the roughly 400 donors that were genotyped in the Caucasian-associated cluster.

CDR1 SGHNT and CDR2 YENEEA come from the germline V gene. This CDR3 has 15 residues. The V segment lost 1 base and the J segment 4 bases; nucleotides outside the gene matches: 6. Note on this clone: As yet, its antigen is unknown.

Study outcomes and limitations: It was reported in a later analysis that an Asian-associated ancestry cluster showed fewer N-insertions than the approximately 670-donor mean. A further, later analysis showed that HLA-associated TCR beta chains (compared with equally common others) were more clonally expanded.

The PCR had 60 Vbeta and 13 Jbeta primers. Measured with immunoSEQ multiplex PCR; TCRdb has only the in-frame clones, and not every one. Here the sample table reports just under 80,000 clones. V and J are TRBV11-3 and TRBJ1-1; TRBD1 agrees at 7 bases. The sequenced sample was PBMCs. The sequence came from a man aged 18 to 30 in good health and CMV-seropositive. Here the CDR3 reads CASSLGQGGITEAFF. The CDR3 DNA follows: TGTGCCAGCAGCTTAGGACAGGGAGGTATCACTGAAGCTTTCTTT.